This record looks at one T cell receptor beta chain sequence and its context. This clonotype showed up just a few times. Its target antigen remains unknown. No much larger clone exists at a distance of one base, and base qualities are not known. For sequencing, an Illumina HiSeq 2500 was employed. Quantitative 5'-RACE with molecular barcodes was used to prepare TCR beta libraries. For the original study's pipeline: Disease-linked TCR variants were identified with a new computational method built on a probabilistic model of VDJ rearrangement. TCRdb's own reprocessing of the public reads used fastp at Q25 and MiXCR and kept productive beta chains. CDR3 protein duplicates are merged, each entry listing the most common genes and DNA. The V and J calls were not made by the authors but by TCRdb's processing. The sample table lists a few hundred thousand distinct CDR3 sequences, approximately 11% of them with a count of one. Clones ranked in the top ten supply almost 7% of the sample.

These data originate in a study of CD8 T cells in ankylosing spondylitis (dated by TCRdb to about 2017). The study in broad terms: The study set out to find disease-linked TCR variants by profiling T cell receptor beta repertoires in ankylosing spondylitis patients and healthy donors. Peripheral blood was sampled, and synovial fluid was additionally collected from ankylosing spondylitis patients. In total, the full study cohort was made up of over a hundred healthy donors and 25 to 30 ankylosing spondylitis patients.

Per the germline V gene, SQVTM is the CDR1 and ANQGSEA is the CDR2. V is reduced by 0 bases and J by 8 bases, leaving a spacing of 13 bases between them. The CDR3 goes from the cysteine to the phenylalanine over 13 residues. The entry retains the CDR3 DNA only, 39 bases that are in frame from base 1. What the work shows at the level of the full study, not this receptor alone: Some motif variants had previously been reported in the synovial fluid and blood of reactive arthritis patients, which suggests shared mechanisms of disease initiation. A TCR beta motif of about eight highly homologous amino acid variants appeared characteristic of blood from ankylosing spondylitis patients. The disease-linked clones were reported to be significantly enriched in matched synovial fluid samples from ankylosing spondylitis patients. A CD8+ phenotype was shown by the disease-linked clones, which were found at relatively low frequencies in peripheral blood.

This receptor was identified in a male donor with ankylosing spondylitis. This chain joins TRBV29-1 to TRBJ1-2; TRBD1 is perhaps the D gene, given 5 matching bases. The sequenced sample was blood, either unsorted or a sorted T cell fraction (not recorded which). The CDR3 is CSVEDPGQRGYTF. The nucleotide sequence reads TGCAGCGTTGAAGATCCAGGGCAGAGGGGCTACACCTTC. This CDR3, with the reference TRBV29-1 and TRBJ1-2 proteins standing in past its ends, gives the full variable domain SAVISQKPSRDICQRGTSLTIQCQVDSQVTMMFWYRQQPGQSLTLIATANQGSEATYESGFVIDKFPISRPNLTFSTLTVSNMSPEDSSIYLCSVEDPGQRGYTFGSGTRLTVV.